This T cell receptor (beta chain) was found in a study of human T cells and chemical hapten exposure. Study results and limitations: There was no change with DPC sensitization in TCRs above 1 in 1000 frequency. Significantly more large CDR3 similarity clusters arose among expanded TCRs than among controls.

The CDR3 length is 14 residues. J lost 6 bases, V lost 6 bases, and 3 bases had no gene match. The germline V gene encodes CDR1 MNHNS and CDR2 SASEGT. Described time point: patch test 1, 2 weeks after DPC sensitization. The sample's treatment: therapeutic diphenylcyclopropenone sensitization with weekly scalp DPC. Concerning this clonotype: The antigen is undetermined.

Original processing notes: Sample TCR totals centred on a median of approximately 96,000, ranging roughly 20,000 to 750,000. TCRdb ran MiXCR on the RACE reads and lists one entry per CDR3 protein. TCRdb, rather than the study authors, made the V and J calls. The sample lists roughly 120,000 distinct CDR3 sequences; over 10% were seen once. The TCR comes from a woman aged 50 to 60 with alopecia areata. Some clones in this sample may be carry-over from other donors' samples. The rearrangement uses TRBV6-1 and TRBJ2-3; 13 bases line up with TRBD2. The sample here was whole blood, taken in connection with sensitization to the hapten diphenylcyclopropenone (DPC). The CDR3 DNA reads TGTGCCAGCAGACTAGCGGGAGGGGGTGATACGCAGTATTTT. This codes for CASRLAGGGDTQYF.